Below are 32 T cell receptor beta chains sequenced from a single sample in a study of identical twins. Using its own MiXCR run on the 5' RACE reads, TCRdb lists one record per CDR3 protein. The sample contains around 500,000 distinct CDR3 sequences, approximately 14% of which appear only once. Separately, the same data were catalogued under a study of yellow fever vaccine responses in identical twins.

Material for sequencing was CD4+ T cells sorted from blood. Source of these receptors: a woman aged 18-29 years in good health.

The chain carries TRBV2 and TRBJ2-6, with 10 bases matching TRBD1. The J segment lost 0 bases and the V segment lost 6 bases, leaving 5 bases of the junction unmatched. This CDR3 has 17 residues. Germline-derived CDR1 and CDR2 are SNHLY and FYNNEI. This chain's CDR3 is CASRGTGVISGANVLTF. CDR3 DNA sequence: TGTGCCAGCAGGGGGACAGGGGTAATCTCTGGGGCCAACGTCCTGACTTTC.

This clonotype was seen many times. The rearrangement uses TRBV27 and TRBJ2-2; maybe TRBD2 (6 bases). V was clipped by 5 bases and J by 9 bases, with 19 bases between them. This CDR3 is built from 15 residues. Germline CDR1 reads MNHEY; CDR2 reads SMNVEV (reference sequence). The CDR3: CASSTPGSSFRELFF. CDR3 nucleotides: TGTGCCAGCAGTACCCCCGGGAGTTCCTTTCGGGAGCTGTTTTTT.

J is TRBJ2-5 and V is TRBV19; 10 bases are a match to TRBD2. CDR1 LNHDA and CDR2 SQIVND come from the germline V gene (reference sequence). This CDR3 is built from 15 residues. V was clipped by 5 bases and J by 3 bases; unmatched bases: 6. The CDR3: CASSLGLAVKETQYF. The CDR3 DNA reads TGTGCCAGTAGTTTAGGACTAGCGGTAAAAGAGACCCAGTACTTC.

In its sample, this clonotype was seen many times. The rearrangement links TRBV29-1 to TRBJ2-5; no definite D call. This CDR3 contains 10 residues. V gave up 6 bases and J gave up 5 bases, with 7 bases separating them. Germline V gene lookup returns CDR1 SQVTM and CDR2 ANQGSEA. In DNA, the CDR3 is TGCAGCGTACGAAGGGAGACCCAGTACTTC. This codes for CSVRRETQYF. The variable domain in full, completed from reference TRBV29-1 and TRBJ2-5, reads SAVISQKPSRDICQRGTSLTIQCQVDSQVTMMFWYRQQPGQSLTLIATANQGSEATYESGFVIDKFPISRPNLTFSTLTVSNMSPEDSSIYLCSVRRETQYFGPGTRLLVL.

This clonotype was seen more than once but under ten times. This chain joins TRBV20-1 and TRBJ2-5; TRBD2 aligns across 9 bases. The J segment lost 1 base and the V segment lost 6 bases, leaving 15 bases of the junction unmatched. In germline, CDR1 is DFQATT, CDR2 SNEGSKA (reference sequence). The CDR3 totals 17 residues. This CDR3 is CSAESGGLAGPQETQYF. The CDR3 coding sequence is TGCAGTGCGGAATCTGGGGGGCTAGCGGGACCCCAAGAGACCCAGTACTTC.

V usage is TRBV25-1 and J usage is TRBJ2-7, with D perhaps assigned TRBD1 or TRBD2 (5 bases each). The germline V and J ends were trimmed by 4 bases and 1 base, with 17 bases remaining between them. In germline, CDR1 is MGHDK, CDR2 SYGVNS. This CDR3 has 16 amino acids. This CDR3 is CASSGSRDAGSYEQYF. The CDR3 DNA reads as TGTGCCAGCAGTGGCTCCCGGGACGCAGGATCCTACGAGCAGTACTTC.

The V gene is TRBV12-3 or TRBV12-4, the J gene TRBJ2-7; no clear D. Trimming cost V 5 bases and J 7 bases, with 9 bases left between them. This CDR3 has 11 residues. The CDR3 is CASSQSEEQYF. The CDR3 region has the DNA TGTGCCAGCAGTCAGTCTGAAGAGCAGTACTTC.

The V and J genes are TRBV6-1 and TRBJ2-7, with 7 nucleotides matching TRBD2. The CDR3 extends over 14 amino acids. J was trimmed by 2 bases and V by 6 bases; bases with no gene match: 7. Germline-derived CDR1 and CDR2 are MNHNS and SASEGT. Here the CDR3 reads CASSGRGDPYEQYF. The CDR3 DNA reads as TGTGCCAGCAGCGGACGGGGGGACCCCTACGAGCAGTACTTC.

This clonotype was recorded a few times. The genes are TRBV29-1 and TRBJ1-1; no definite D call. Per germline, CDR1 SQVTM and CDR2 ANQGSEA. CDR3 length: 15 amino acids. The V end lost 1 base, the J end lost 1 base, and 13 bases lay between the germline ends. The CDR3 loop is CSVEALRWKNTEAFF. The CDR3 nucleotides read TGCAGCGTTGAAGCTTTACGGTGGAAGAACACTGAAGCTTTCTTT.

The sample holds a few counts of this clonotype. The chain joins TRBV7-8 to TRBJ2-7; a possible D gene is TRBD1 (6 bases). The CDR3 consists of 12 residues. Trimming took off 0 bases at V and 10 bases at J, with 10 bases between the two ends. Germline loops: CDR1 SGHVS, CDR2 FQNEAQ. The CDR3 region is CASSLAYRDQYF. As DNA, the CDR3 is TGTGCCAGCAGCTTAGCATACAGGGACCAGTACTTC.

This clonotype has more than one count but fewer than ten. This chain connects TRBV5-1 to TRBJ2-7, with D tentatively TRBD1 (6 bases). The CDR3 is 15 amino acids. Germline CDR1 SGHRS, CDR2 YFSETQ. V lost 2 bases and J lost 2, with 14 bases in between. The CDR3 protein is CASSLMDSRTYEQYF. The CDR3 nucleotides read TGCGCCAGCAGCTTAATGGACAGCCGGACCTACGAGCAGTACTTC.

The CDR3 sequence: CASSLIAGVLPNYEQYF. The DNA of the CDR3 is TGTGCCAGCAGCTTAATAGCGGGAGTCCTTCCCAACTACGAGCAGTACTTC. The rearrangement joins TRBV7-2 to TRBJ2-7, with 9 bases lining up with TRBD2. Germline trimming cut 2 bases from V and 3 bases from J; bases unmatched to any gene: 11. The CDR3 is made up of 17 amino acids. The V gene's germline CDR1 is SGHTA and CDR2 FQGNSA.

The chain joins TRBV6-2 or TRBV6-3 to TRBJ2-5, with 10 bases aligning to TRBD2. CDR1 is MNHEY, CDR2 SVGEGT, per germline. V lost 1 base to trimming and J lost 10 bases; unmatched junction nucleotides: 3. The CDR3 contains 13 residues. The CDR3 nucleotides read TGTGCCAGCAGTTACTACAGCGGGGGGGACCAGTACTTC. Encoded protein: CASSYYSGGDQYF.

This clonotype was seen only a few times. The chain is built from TRBV6-1 and TRBJ2-7; D ambiguous. The CDR3 is made up of 14 amino acids. Germline CDR1 MNHNS, CDR2 SASEGT. Trimming shortened V by 5 bases and J by 3 bases, and 14 bases separated the two germline ends. The CDR3 loop is CASSTPGRNYEQYF. The CDR3, as DNA: TGTGCCAGCAGTACCCCCGGCAGGAACTACGAGCAGTACTTC.

The V and J genes are TRBV11-3 and TRBJ2-2; possibly TRBD1 for D (6 bases). The CDR3 has 15 amino acids. V was pared by 4 bases and J by 7 bases, with 16 bases between. Germline assignment: CDR1 SGHNT and CDR2 YENEEA. CDR3 in DNA: TGTGCCAGCAGCTACGGTGGACAGCGTGTCGGGGAGCTGTTTTTT. It specifies CASSYGGQRVGELFF.

This clonotype occurred a few times. V usage is TRBV24-1 and J usage is TRBJ2-1; 10 nucleotides match TRBD1. CDR1 and CDR2 (germline): KGHDR, SFDVKD. Trimming took 5 bases from V and 13 from J; bases not matched to a gene: 13. This CDR3 comprises 15 residues. The DNA of the CDR3 is TGTGCCACCAGTGGTACCGGGACAGGGGAACCCGGCCAGTTCTTC. Its translation: CATSGTGTGEPGQFF.

This chain links TRBV5-1 with TRBJ2-2; 8 nucleotides line up with TRBD1. The CDR3 length is 16 residues. Germline lookup yields CDR1 SGHRS and CDR2 YFSETQ. V shed 6 bases, J shed 0 bases, and the junction held 7 bases outside the gene matches. CDR3 in amino acids: CASNRDRNTNTGELFF. The CDR3 region has the DNA TGCGCCAGCAACCGGGACAGGAACACGAACACCGGGGAGCTGTTTTTT.

This chain uses TRBV6-1 with TRBJ2-2; 12 bases are shared with TRBD2. The J segment lost 7 bases and the V segment lost 5 bases, leaving 8 bases of the junction unmatched. Germline V CDR1 and CDR2: MNHNS, SASEGT. The length of the CDR3 is 16 residues. As DNA, the CDR3 is TGTGCCAGCAGTCCGACTAGCGGGAGTGATTACGGGGAGCTGTTTTTT. It yields the protein CASSPTSGSDYGELFF.

V gene TRBV24-1 combines with J gene TRBJ2-3; D remains ambiguous. The CDR3 loop spans 14 amino acids. Germline loops: CDR1 KGHDR, CDR2 SFDVKD. V gave up 9 bases and J gave up 2 bases, with 14 bases separating them. The CDR3 DNA follows: TGTGCCACCTCTACCGCGCGGACCACAGATACGCAGTATTTT. Its protein is CATSTARTTDTQYF.

V gene TRBV9 combines with J gene TRBJ2-1, with no clear D. Germline V gives CDR1 SGDLS, CDR2 YYNGEE. Trimming took off 0 bases at V and 5 bases at J, with 12 bases between the two ends. The CDR3 has 15 amino acids. CDR3 residues: CASSVVLGINNEQFF. The CDR3 DNA follows: TGTGCCAGCAGCGTAGTACTGGGTATCAACAATGAGCAGTTCTTC.

This clonotype has a handful of counts. The chain combines TRBV6-5 with TRBJ2-7; D perhaps matches TRBD2 (6 bases). The germline CDR1 and CDR2 sequences are MNHEY and SVGAGI. V was pared by 8 bases and J by 5 bases, with 10 bases between. The length of the CDR3 is 11 residues. CDR3 coding DNA: TGTGCCAGCTGGCGGGGTGACGAGCAGTACTTC. It yields the protein CASWRGDEQYF.

This clonotype has a handful of counts. This chain connects TRBV18 to TRBJ2-5, with TRBD1 matching 7 bases. CDR3 size: 15 residues. CDR1 is KGHSH, CDR2 LQKENI, per germline. V was pared by 5 bases and J by 4 bases, with 10 bases of the junction left unmatched. The CDR3 sequence is CASSMEQGKVETQYF. The CDR3 DNA reads TGTGCCAGCTCAATGGAACAGGGGAAGGTAGAGACCCAGTACTTC.

This clonotype was counted only a few times. The V call is TRBV5-1, the J call TRBJ2-7, with 9 bases fitting TRBD1. J gave up 5 bases and V 3 bases, and 3 bases lay outside the gene matches. This CDR3 is built from 13 residues. The germline V gene has CDR1 SGHRS and CDR2 YFSETQ. The CDR3: CASSSTGGHEQYF. The CDR3 nucleotides read TGCGCCAGCAGCTCCACAGGGGGCCACGAGCAGTACTTC.

There are a few counts of this clonotype. The chain employs TRBV20-1 and TRBJ2-7, with 11 bases fitting TRBD2. V shed 0 bases and J 6 bases; nucleotides not matched to a gene: 7. The CDR3 has 15 residues. CDR1 DFQATT and CDR2 SNEGSKA come from the germline V gene (reference sequence). The CDR3 spells CSAREFGLAGGEQYF. CDR3 nucleotide sequence: TGCAGTGCTAGAGAATTTGGGCTAGCGGGAGGCGAGCAGTACTTC.

The genes are TRBV10-3 and TRBJ1-2; D unresolved. V lost 2 bases to trimming and J lost 1 base, with 11 bases between them. Germline V gene data show CDR1 as ENHRY and CDR2 as SYGVKD. This CDR3 contains 15 residues. The CDR3 DNA reads as TGTGCCATCAGTGAGAGAGACGAGAATAACTATGGCTACACCTTC. Translated, it gives CAISERDENNYGYTF.

V and J are TRBV27 and TRBJ2-6, with 8 bases aligning to TRBD1. Germline V gene sequence: CDR1 MNHEY, CDR2 SMNVEV (reference sequence). The CDR3 contains 17 residues. The V gene end was trimmed by 5 bases and the J gene end by 2 bases; junction bases not matched to a gene: 8. CDR3 in amino acids: CASSLGQARAGANVLTF. CDR3 DNA sequence: TGTGCCAGCAGTCTGGGACAGGCACGGGCTGGGGCCAACGTCCTGACTTTC.

In the case of this clonotype: At one end the junction does not follow the germline gene, possibly because of a read error. The J gene is TRBJ1-4, the V gene TRBV12-3 or TRBV12-4; 7 nucleotides align to TRBD1. The CDR3 is 9 residues long. The CDR3 loop reads CAADRELFF. In DNA, the CDR3 is TGCGCTGCCGACAGGGAACTGTTTTTT.

The V and J genes are TRBV5-6 and TRBJ2-1; TRBD2 aligns across 10 bases. The length of the CDR3 is 14 residues. Trimming at V came to 3 bases and at J to 13 bases, leaving 10 bases not matched to a gene. Germline loops: CDR1 SGHDT, CDR2 YYEEEE. This chain's CDR3 is CASSWRLAGGQQFF. CDR3 DNA: TGTGCCAGCAGCTGGAGATTAGCGGGAGGCCAACAGTTCTTC.

This clonotype was counted many times. This chain uses TRBV5-1 with TRBJ2-7, with no clear D. CDR1 is SGHRS and CDR2 is YFSETQ in the germline V gene. V dropped 5 bases and J dropped 0 bases, with 12 bases sitting between them. The CDR3 is 14 amino acids. The DNA for the CDR3 is TGCGCCAGCAGGTACCAGATGAGCTCCTACGAGCAGTACTTC. It codes for CASRYQMSSYEQYF.

In this sample, this clonotype turned up a few times. The chain links TRBV7-9 to TRBJ2-7; D may correspond to TRBD1 or TRBD2 (5 bases each). Looked up from germline, CDR1 is SEHNR and CDR2 is FQNEAQ (reference sequence). V was pared by 2 bases and J by 6 bases, with 11 bases between. This CDR3 spans 13 amino acids. The CDR3 nucleotides are TGTGCCAGCAGCTTAAAAGCCGGGGCCGAGCAGTACTTC. It translates to CASSLKAGAEQYF.

The chain combines TRBV11-2 with TRBJ2-2; 7 positions match TRBD1. The V gene end was trimmed by 5 bases and the J gene end by 6 bases; junction bases not matched to a gene: 6. The germline V gene encodes CDR1 SGHAT and CDR2 FQNNGV. There are 14 residues in the CDR3. CDR3 nucleotide sequence: TGTGCCAGCAGCCCCCGGACAGGCGCCGGGGAGCTGTTTTTT. It codes for CASSPRTGAGELFF.

This clonotype occurred a few times. The chain is built from TRBV28 and TRBJ1-2; D unresolved. CDR1 and CDR2 (germline): MDHEN, SYDVKM. V lost 2 bases and J 6 bases, leaving 13 bases between the germline ends. This CDR3 spans 14 amino acids. For the CDR3, the DNA is TGTGCCAGCAGTTTAGGGATCTCACTAAATGGCTACACCTTC. Its translation: CASSLGISLNGYTF.